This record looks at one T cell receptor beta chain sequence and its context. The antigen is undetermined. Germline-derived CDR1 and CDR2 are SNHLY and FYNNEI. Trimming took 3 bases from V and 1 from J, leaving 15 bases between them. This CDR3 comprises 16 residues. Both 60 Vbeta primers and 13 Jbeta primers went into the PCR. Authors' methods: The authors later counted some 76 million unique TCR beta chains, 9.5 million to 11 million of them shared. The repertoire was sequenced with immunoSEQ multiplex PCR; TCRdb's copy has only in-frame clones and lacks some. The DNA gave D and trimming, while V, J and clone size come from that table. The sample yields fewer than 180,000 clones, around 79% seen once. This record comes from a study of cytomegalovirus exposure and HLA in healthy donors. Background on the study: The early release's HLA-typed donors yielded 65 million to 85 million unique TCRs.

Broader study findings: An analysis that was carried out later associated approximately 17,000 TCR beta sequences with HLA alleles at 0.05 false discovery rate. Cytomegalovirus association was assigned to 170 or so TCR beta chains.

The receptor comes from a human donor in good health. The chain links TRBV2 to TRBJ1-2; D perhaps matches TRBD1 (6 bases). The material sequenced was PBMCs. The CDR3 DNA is TGTGCCAGCAGTGAGCCAGGGGCCCCGATTAACTATGGCTACACCTTC. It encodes CASSEPGAPINYGYTF. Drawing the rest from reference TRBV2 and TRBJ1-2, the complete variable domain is EPEVTQTPSHQVTQMGQEVILRCVPISNHLYFYWYRQILGQKVEFLVSFYNNEISEKSEIFDDQFSVERPDGSNFTLKIRSTKLEDSAMYFCASSEPGAPINYGYTFGSGTRLTVV.